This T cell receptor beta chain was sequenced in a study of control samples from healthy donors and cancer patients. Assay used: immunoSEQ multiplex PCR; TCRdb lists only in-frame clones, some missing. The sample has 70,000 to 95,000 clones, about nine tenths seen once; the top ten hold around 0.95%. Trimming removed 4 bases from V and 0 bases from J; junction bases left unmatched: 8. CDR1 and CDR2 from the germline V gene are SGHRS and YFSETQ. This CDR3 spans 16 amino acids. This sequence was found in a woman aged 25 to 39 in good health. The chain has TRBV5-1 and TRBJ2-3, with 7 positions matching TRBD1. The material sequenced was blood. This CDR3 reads CASSAQGSTSTDTQYF. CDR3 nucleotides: TGCGCCAGCAGCGCACAGGGGTCCACGAGCACAGATACGCAGTATTTT.